One and the same sample provided the 20 T cell receptor beta chains below, sequenced in a study of patients and donors after allogeneic stem cell transplantation (TCRdb year 2020). Library preparation employed RT-PCR. Sequencing used a NextSeq 550. The public reads were reprocessed in TCRdb via fastp at Q25 and MiXCR, keeping in-frame beta chains. Identical CDR3 protein sequences are pooled into one entry, listed with their most common genes and DNA. The sample records some 24,000 distinct CDR3 sequences, approximately 43% of which are singletons. The biggest ten clones account for 65% to 85% of the sample. Sequencing used blood, either unsorted or a sorted T cell fraction (not recorded which). The receptors were sampled from a human donor who was either an allogeneic HSCT recipient or a stem cell or donor lymphocyte infusion donor (not recorded which). It is not recorded whose cells these are; they may come from a transplant donor.

This clonotype was counted a few times. The chain couples TRBV27 to TRBJ1-5; D uncertain. Germline CDR1 MNHEY, CDR2 SMNVEV (reference sequence). The CDR3 has 18 amino acids. V lost 6 bases to trimming and J lost 0 bases, with 21 bases between them. The CDR3 sequence: CASRRFFAGRYSNQPQHF. CDR3 in DNA: TGTGCCAGCAGGCGTTTCTTCGCTGGACGGTATAGCAATCAGCCCCAGCATTTT.

This clonotype was picked up many times. The chain combines TRBV7-2 with TRBJ2-7, with 7 bases that match TRBD2. This CDR3 is built from 15 residues. Germline V gene sequence: CDR1 SGHTA, CDR2 FQGNSA. V was clipped by 5 bases and J by 7 bases; unmatched bases: 14. DNA of the CDR3: TGTGCCAGCAGCCCCGGGGGGACGGCCCGTTTTGAGCAGTACTTC. Translating gives CASSPGGTARFEQYF.

This clonotype appeared a few times. The chain employs TRBV4-1 and TRBJ1-1; D gene ambiguous. Trimming removed 0 bases from V and 7 bases from J, with 21 bases in between. This CDR3 contains 17 residues. CDR1 is MGHRA, CDR2 YSYEKL, per germline. The CDR3 spells CASSQDSVRLGRSEAFF. The CDR3, as DNA: TGCGCCAGCAGCCAAGATAGTGTACGCCTCGGGCGTAGTGAAGCTTTCTTT.

This clonotype was detected ten times or more. The rearrangement uses TRBV5-5 and TRBJ2-5; weak D call: TRBD1 (5 bases). Germline assignment: CDR1 SGHKS and CDR2 YYEKEE (reference sequence). V was trimmed by 5 bases and J by 2 bases, leaving 16 bases between them. This CDR3 is built from 15 residues. The DNA of the CDR3 is TGTGCCAGCAGGCTACAGGTCGGTGTACAAGAGACCCAGTACTTC. It yields the protein CASRLQVGVQETQYF.

The chain employs TRBV11-2 and TRBJ2-3; TRBD2 aligns across 10 bases. V shed 4 bases, J shed 2 bases, and the junction held 6 bases outside the gene matches. The CDR3 extends over 16 amino acids. CDR1 is SGHAT and CDR2 is FQNNGV in the germline V gene. This CDR3 reads CASSSLLAGDTDTQYF. DNA for the CDR3: TGTGCCAGCAGCTCTCTGCTAGCGGGGGACACAGATACGCAGTATTTT.

This clonotype was observed a few times. CDR3 in DNA: TGTGCCAGCAGCCAAATTATCCTTCGGACAGGGACTGAAGCTTTCTTT. This encodes CASSQIILRTGTEAFF. The chain employs TRBV14 and TRBJ1-1; 8 bases match TRBD1. The V gene end was trimmed by 2 bases and the J gene end by 5 bases; junction bases not matched to a gene: 10. Germline assignment: CDR1 SGHDN and CDR2 FVKESK. This CDR3 has 16 amino acids.

There are a few counts of this clonotype. The chain uses TRBV7-9 and TRBJ1-4; D is unresolved. CDR3 length equals 15 residues. The ends were cut back, 3 bases at V and 4 bases at J, with 12 bases in the middle. Germline CDR1 reads SEHNR; CDR2 reads FQNEAQ (reference sequence). Written as DNA, the CDR3 is TGTGCCAGCAGCTTCGCCACAGCCCTTAATGAAAAACTGTTTTTT. It encodes CASSFATALNEKLFF.

This clonotype has only a few counts. The chain employs TRBV28 and TRBJ1-2; D gene unclear. The CDR3 has 14 residues. V was cut by 3 bases and J by 4 bases, with 12 bases left in between. Germline assignment: CDR1 MDHEN and CDR2 SYDVKM. The CDR3 bases are TGTGCCAGCAGTTTGGTACAGCCGACCTATGGCTACACCTTC. Protein: CASSLVQPTYGYTF.

The V and J genes are TRBV18 and TRBJ2-3, with TRBD2 identical over 10 bases. V lost 3 bases and J lost 14; bases outside the gene matches: 8. The germline gives CDR1 KGHSH, CDR2 LQKENI. This CDR3 spans 13 amino acids. In nucleotides, the CDR3 is TGTGCCAGCTCACCGGTGAGCGGGGGGGCCCCGTATTTT. Its protein product is CASSPVSGGAPYF.

This clonotype was seen a handful of times. The chain couples TRBV15 to TRBJ1-6; a weak D match, TRBD1 (6 bases). Germline CDR1 LNHNV, CDR2 YYDKDF (reference sequence). V gave up 0 bases and J gave up 6 bases, with 12 bases separating them. The CDR3 loop spans 16 amino acids. CDR3 region: CATSRDRQVINSPLHF. The CDR3 DNA reads TGTGCCACCAGCAGAGATAGACAGGTCATTAATTCACCCCTCCACTTT.

V and J are TRBV18 and TRBJ2-1; 10 bases match TRBD2. The CDR3 covers 16 residues. Germline V lookup: CDR1 KGHSH, CDR2 LQKENI. J lost 5 bases, V lost 3 bases, and 7 bases had no gene match. CDR3 in DNA: TGTGCCAGCTCACCGCCAGCGGGAGGGCCACACAATGAGCAGTTCTTC. Its translation: CASSPPAGGPHNEQFF.

The chain links TRBV11-2 to TRBJ2-5, with D tentatively TRBD2 (6 bases). V was shortened by 0 bases and J by 8 bases, with 13 bases between the two germline ends. Germline V CDR1 and CDR2: SGHAT, FQNNGV. The CDR3 sequence is 14 residues long. In DNA form, the CDR3 reads TGTGCCAGCAGCTTAGAGGGACTGCCACCTACCCAGTACTTC. It yields the protein CASSLEGLPPTQYF.

The chain joins TRBV5-1 to TRBJ1-1; the D gene is possibly TRBD1 (5 bases). The CDR3 is made up of 14 amino acids. Trimming pared 1 base from V and 6 bases from J, leaving 13 bases between. CDR1 and CDR2 from the germline V gene are SGHRS and YFSETQ. The CDR3 nucleotides are TGCGCCAGCAGCTTGCAGCGGGGCGCCTCTGAAGCTTTCTTT. Its protein product is CASSLQRGASEAFF. Complete variable domain (other parts from reference TRBV5-1 and TRBJ1-1): KAGVTQTPRYLIKTRGQQVTLSCSPISGHRSVSWYQQTPGQGLQFLFEYFSETQRNKGNFPGRFSGRQFSNSRSEMNVSTLELGDSALYLCASSLQRGASEAFFGQGTRLTVV.

V and J are TRBV7-9 and TRBJ2-2; TRBD1 or TRBD2 may be the D gene (6 bases each). Looked up from germline, CDR1 is SEHNR and CDR2 is FQNEAQ (reference sequence). V was cut by 3 bases and J by 6 bases, with 17 bases left in between. The CDR3 length is 16 residues. The CDR3: CASSLRGRQVAGELFF. In DNA, the CDR3 is TGTGCCAGCAGCTTGAGGGGGAGGCAAGTCGCCGGGGAGCTGTTTTTT. The variable domain in full, with the rest retrieved from reference TRBV7-9 and TRBJ2-2, is DTGVSQNPRHKITKRGQNVTFRCDPISEHNRLYWYRQTLGQGPEFLTYFQNEAQLEKSRLLSDRFSAERPKGSFSTLEIQRTEQGDSAMYLCASSLRGRQVAGELFFGEGSRLTVL.

This clonotype was recorded a few times. The chain uses TRBV28 and TRBJ2-2; 11 nucleotides agree with TRBD2. In germline, CDR1 is MDHEN, CDR2 SYDVKM. With 1 base clipped from V and 3 bases from J, the junction kept 16 bases outside the gene matches. The CDR3 sequence is 21 residues long. CDR3 sequence: CASSLFLGLAASRGDTGELFF. In DNA, the CDR3 is TGTGCCAGCAGTTTATTTTTGGGACTAGCGGCTAGCAGAGGTGACACCGGGGAGCTGTTTTTT. Combining the CDR3 with reference TRBV28 and TRBJ2-2 gives the whole variable domain DVKVTQSSRYLVKRTGEKVFLECVQDMDHENMFWYRQDPGLGLRLIYFSYDVKMKEKGDIPEGYSVSREKKERFSLILESASTNQTSMYLCASSLFLGLAASRGDTGELFFGEGSRLTVL.

The chain combines TRBV29-1 with TRBJ1-5; D gene uncertain. With 1 base removed from V and 4 bases from J, the gap between germline ends came to 8 bases. The length of the CDR3 is 13 residues. Germline lookup yields CDR1 SQVTM and CDR2 ANQGSEA. The CDR3 sequence is CSVEVGRNQPQHF. DNA for the CDR3: TGCAGCGTTGAAGTTGGCCGGAATCAGCCCCAGCATTTT.

This clonotype was counted many times. This sequence joins TRBV11-2 and TRBJ1-6; TRBD1 is a possible D gene (5 bases). V was clipped by 2 bases and J by 8 bases, with 10 bases between them. The CDR3 spans 14 residues. Germline V lookup: CDR1 SGHAT, CDR2 FQNNGV. CDR3 in DNA: TGTGCCAGCAGCTTAAGTACGGGACATTCACCCCTCCACTTT. This sequence encodes CASSLSTGHSPLHF. Full variable domain (missing parts from reference TRBV11-2 and TRBJ1-6): EAGVAQSPRYKIIEKRQSVAFWCNPISGHATLYWYQQILGQGPKLLIQFQNNGVVDDSQLPKDRFSAERLKGVDSTLKIQPAKLEDSAVYLCASSLSTGHSPLHFGNGTRLTVT.

J is TRBJ2-3 and V is TRBV28; maybe TRBD1 (6 bases). V lost 6 bases and J lost 1, with 17 bases in between. The CDR3 is 16 residues long. Germline lookup yields CDR1 MDHEN and CDR2 SYDVKM. The CDR3 here is CASSRPQGPRTDTQYF. Here the CDR3 DNA reads TGTGCCAGCAGCCGACCCCAGGGGCCCCGCACAGATACGCAGTATTTT.

This clonotype came up many times. The chain joins TRBV29-1 to TRBJ2-3, with D unclear. The V and J ends lost 6 bases and 2 bases respectively, with 15 bases between them. CDR1 is SQVTM and CDR2 is ANQGSEA in the germline V gene. The CDR3 extends over 14 amino acids. CDR3 sequence: CSVPKEGTTDTQYF. In DNA, the CDR3 is TGCAGCGTCCCAAAGGAAGGTACCACAGATACGCAGTATTTT.

This clonotype was picked up a small number of times. The chain is built from TRBV12-3 or TRBV12-4 and TRBJ1-2; D possibly corresponds to TRBD1 (6 bases). The CDR3 has 15 residues. V was cut by 6 bases and J by 3 bases, with 17 bases left in between. CDR3 region: CASRTKQGYDYGYTF. CDR3 DNA: TGTGCCAGCAGAACTAAACAGGGTTATGACTATGGCTACACCTTC.